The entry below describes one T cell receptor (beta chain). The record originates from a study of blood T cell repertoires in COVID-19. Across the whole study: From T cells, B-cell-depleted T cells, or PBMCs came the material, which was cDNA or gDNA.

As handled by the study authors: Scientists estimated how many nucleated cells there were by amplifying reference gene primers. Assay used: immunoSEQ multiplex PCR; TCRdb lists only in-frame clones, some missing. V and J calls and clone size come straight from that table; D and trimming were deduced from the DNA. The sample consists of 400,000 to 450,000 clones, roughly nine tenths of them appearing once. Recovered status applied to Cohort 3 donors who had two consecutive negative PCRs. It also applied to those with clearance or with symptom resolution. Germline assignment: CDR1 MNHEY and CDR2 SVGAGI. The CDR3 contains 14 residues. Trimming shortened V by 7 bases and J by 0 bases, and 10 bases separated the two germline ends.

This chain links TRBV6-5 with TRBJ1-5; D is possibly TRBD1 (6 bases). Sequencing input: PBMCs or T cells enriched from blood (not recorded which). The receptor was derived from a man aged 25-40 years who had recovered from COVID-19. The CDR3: CASKGGDSNQPQHF. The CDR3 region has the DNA TGTGCCAGCAAGGGGGGGGATAGCAATCAGCCCCAGCATTTT.